This is a list of T cell receptor beta chains from one sample in a study of post-analysis software for immune sequencing data. TCRdb re-called the PCR reads through MiXCR, storing one row per CDR3 protein. Of 700,000 to 900,000 distinct CDR3 sequences in the sample, around 46% are singletons; the top ten hold roughly 5%. Sequenced sample: blood. These receptors all stem from a girl between 10 and 17 years old with multiple sclerosis. CDR3s include the opening cysteine and the closing phenylalanine or tryptophan. The order of the fields is J gene, D gene, clone size, V gene, CDR3 protein, CDR3 DNA. The D gene is left open where the match is weak. Size is stated for part of the rows, as once, few or many counts, or as a class when the clone is expanded.

TRBJ1-2,-,-,TRBV7-2,CASSLAKDYGYTF,TGTGCCAGCAGCTTAGCGAAGGACTATGGCTACACCTTC
TRBJ2-5,-,-,TRBV2,CASIGGIASWQYF,TGTGCCAGCATCGGAGGTATAGCATCGTGGCAGTACTTC
TRBJ2-7,-,few,TRBV12-3/TRBV12-4,CASGDGLTYEQYF,TGTGCCAGCGGGGACGGGCTGACCTACGAGCAGTACTTC
TRBJ2-1,-,-,TRBV5-1,CASSFPLDSYNEQFF,TGCGCCAGCAGCTTCCCCTTAGACTCCTACAATGAGCAGTTCTTC
TRBJ1-2,-,-,TRBV2,CVSTPQGGYGYTF,TGTGTCAGCACTCCACAGGGAGGCTATGGCTACACCTTC
TRBJ2-3,TRBD2,once,TRBV7-9,CASSRKKLAGKTNSTDTQYF,TGTGCCAGCAGCCGAAAGAAACTAGCGGGAAAAACCAATAGCACAGATACGCAGTATTTT
TRBJ2-7,TRBD1,few,TRBV5-1,CASTTGGEQYF,TGCGCCAGCACGACAGGGGGCGAGCAGTACTTC
TRBJ2-5,-,-,TRBV29-1,CSVAPGTETQYF,TGCAGCGTGGCCCCAGGGACAGAGACCCAGTACTTC
TRBJ2-1,-,many,TRBV20-1,CSARAFNEQFF,TGCAGTGCTAGAGCGTTTAATGAGCAGTTCTTC
TRBJ1-4,-,few,TRBV4-3,CASGITGTNEKLFF,TGCGCCAGCGGGATAACGGGTACTAATGAAAAACTGTTTTTT
TRBJ1-2,-,few,TRBV6-6,CASSLDVDGYTF,TGTGCCAGCAGTTTGGACGTAGATGGCTACACCTTC
TRBJ1-2,-,few,TRBV3-1,CASSQVAGERYTF,TGTGCCAGCAGCCAGGTTGCCGGGGAGCGATACACCTTC
TRBJ2-1,-,few,TRBV7-3,CASSLAPRGASSYNEQFF,TGTGCCAGCAGCTTAGCCCCCCGTGGGGCGAGCTCCTACAATGAGCAGTTCTTC
TRBJ2-1,-,-,TRBV7-2,CASSFFFSQTSYNEQFF,TGTGCCAGCAGCTTCTTCTTTTCCCAGACCTCCTACAATGAGCAGTTCTTC
TRBJ2-3,-,-,TRBV5-6,CASSPRGSWADTQYF,TGTGCCAGCAGCCCAAGGGGGAGTTGGGCAGATACGCAGTATTTT
TRBJ1-1,-,-,TRBV7-3,CASSLKGDSEAFF,TGTGCCAGCAGCTTAAAAGGTGACTCTGAAGCTTTCTTT
TRBJ2-1,TRBD2,few,TRBV6-5,CASSLGAGGLSSYNEQFF,TGTGCCAGCAGTTTAGGAGCGGGAGGGCTAAGCTCCTACAATGAGCAGTTCTTC
TRBJ2-7,TRBD1,once,TRBV27,CASGRDRDDEQYF,TGTGCCAGCGGGAGGGACAGGGACGACGAGCAGTACTTC
TRBJ1-5,-,-,TRBV6-5,CASSYSGGGNQPQHF,TGTGCCAGCAGTTACTCGGGGGGGGGCAATCAGCCCCAGCATTTT
TRBJ2-3,-,-,TRBV6-6,CASTRKGSNTDTQYF,TGTGCCAGCACTCGAAAGGGTAGCAACACAGATACGCAGTATTTT
TRBJ2-1,-,-,TRBV14,CASSQDWLGKQFF,TGTGCCAGCAGCCAAGACTGGCTTGGGAAGCAGTTCTTC
TRBJ2-3,-,many,TRBV7-3,CASSLAEGADTQYF,TGTGCCAGCAGCTTGGCTGAGGGGGCAGATACGCAGTATTTT
TRBJ1-2,-,many,TRBV20-1,CSARAPGEPYGYTF,TGCAGTGCTAGAGCTCCGGGGGAGCCCTATGGCTACACCTTC
TRBJ2-7,TRBD2,-,TRBV7-9,CASSILAGESTYEQYF,TGTGCCAGCAGCATACTAGCGGGAGAATCTACGTACGAGCAGTACTTC
TRBJ2-4,-,-,TRBV20-1,CSAREAASLKNIQYF,TGCAGTGCTAGAGAAGCGGCCTCTCTAAAAAACATTCAGTACTTC
TRBJ2-1,TRBD2,-,TRBV29-1,CSVEGLAGVPSYNEQFF,TGCAGCGTTGAAGGGCTAGCGGGGGTCCCCTCCTACAATGAGCAGTTCTTC